This TCR beta chain was identified during a study of CD8 T cells in ankylosing spondylitis. Study observations and caveats: Ankylosing spondylitis blood seemed to carry a telltale TCR beta motif made of under ten highly homologous variants. Disease-linked clones were reportedly significantly enriched in matched ankylosing spondylitis synovial fluid. Disease-linked clones, CD8+, were relatively rare in peripheral blood.

On this clonotype: Its target is unknown.

With 4 bases removed from V and 1 base from J, the gap between germline ends came to 15 bases. The CDR3 is 15 amino acids. The V gene's germline CDR1 is SGHRS and CDR2 YFSETQ. TCRdb passed the 5' RACE reads through MiXCR, listing each CDR3 protein once. The data show 150,000 to 200,000 distinct CDR3 sequences, with around 13% seen just once and approximately 10% held by the top ten. The sequenced material came from blood, either unsorted or a sorted T cell fraction (not recorded which). The chain recombines TRBV5-1 with TRBJ2-7; tentatively, D is TRBD1 (5 bases). This TCR derives from a female donor with ankylosing spondylitis or in good health (not recorded which). The chain's CDR3 is CASSVETEASYEQYF. CDR3 sequence (DNA): TGCGCCAGCAGCGTTGAGACAGAGGCTTCCTACGAGCAGTACTTC.